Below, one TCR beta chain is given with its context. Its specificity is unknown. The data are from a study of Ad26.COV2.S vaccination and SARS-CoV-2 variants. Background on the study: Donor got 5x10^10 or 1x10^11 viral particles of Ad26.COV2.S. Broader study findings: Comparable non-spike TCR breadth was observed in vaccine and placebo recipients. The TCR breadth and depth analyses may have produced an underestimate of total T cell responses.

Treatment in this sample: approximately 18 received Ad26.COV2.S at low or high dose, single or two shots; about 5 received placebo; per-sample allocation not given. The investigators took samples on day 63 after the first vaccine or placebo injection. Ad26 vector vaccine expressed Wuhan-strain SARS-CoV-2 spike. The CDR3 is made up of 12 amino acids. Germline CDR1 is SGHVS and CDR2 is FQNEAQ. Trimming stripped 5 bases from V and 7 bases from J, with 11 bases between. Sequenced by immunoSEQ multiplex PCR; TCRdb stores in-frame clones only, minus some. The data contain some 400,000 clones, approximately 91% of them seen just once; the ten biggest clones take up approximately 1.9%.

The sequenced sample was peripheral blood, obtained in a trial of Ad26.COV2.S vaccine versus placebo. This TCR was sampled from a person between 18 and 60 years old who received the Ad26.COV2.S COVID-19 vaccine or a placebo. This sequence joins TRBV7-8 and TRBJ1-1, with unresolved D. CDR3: CASSPKRVEAFF. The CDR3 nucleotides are TGTGCCAGCAGCCCGAAGCGGGTTGAAGCTTTCTTT.